These T cell receptor beta chains were read from a single sample in a study of T-cell reconstitution after alpha-beta-depleted transplantation in children. TCRdb fed the PCR reads into MiXCR, producing one record per CDR3 protein. The profile shows over 400,000 distinct CDR3 sequences, 9.5% to 15% of them singletons. The sequencing used PBMCs from the stem cell graft donor, collected from the stem cell graft. Source of these receptors: a human donor who donated a stem cell graft to a child with combined immunodeficiency. The CDR3 runs from the conserved cysteine through the conserved F or W. A D gene is named only where the DNA matches it firmly. Expanded clones get a size class; other rows say once, few or many, or leave the size out.

cdr3_aa: CASSKGLAETYEQYF
cdr3_nt: TGTGCCAGCAGCAAGGGACTAGCGGAAACCTACGAGCAGTACTTC
v_call: TRBV6-1
j_call: TRBJ2-7
d_call: TRBD2
clone_size: few

cdr3_aa: CSVLYSGTSTDTQYF
cdr3_nt: TGCAGCGTTCTCTACTCGGGAACGAGCACAGATACGCAGTATTTT
v_call: TRBV29-1
j_call: TRBJ2-3
d_call: -
clone_size: many

cdr3_aa: CASSLILLLREQYF
cdr3_nt: TGTGCCAGCAGCTTGATCCTTCTACTTCGAGAGCAGTACTTC
v_call: TRBV5-5
j_call: TRBJ2-7
d_call: -
clone_size: few

cdr3_aa: CASSQLAGGLAEQFF
cdr3_nt: TGTGCCAGCAGTCAACTAGCGGGAGGGCTTGCTGAGCAGTTCTTC
v_call: TRBV6-2/TRBV6-3
j_call: TRBJ2-1
d_call: TRBD2
clone_size: many

cdr3_aa: CASSFSGEVTDTQYF
cdr3_nt: TGTGCCAGCAGTTTCTCGGGGGAGGTTACAGATACGCAGTATTTT
v_call: TRBV11-1
j_call: TRBJ2-3
d_call: -
clone_size: few

cdr3_aa: CASSSTSLTSNEQFF
cdr3_nt: TGCGCCAGCAGCTCGACTAGTCTTACCTCCAATGAGCAGTTCTTC
v_call: TRBV5-1
j_call: TRBJ2-1
d_call: -
clone_size: -

cdr3_aa: CASSPKLASSYEQYF
cdr3_nt: TGCGCCAGCAGCCCCAAACTAGCTTCCTCCTACGAGCAGTACTTC
v_call: TRBV4-3
j_call: TRBJ2-7
d_call: -
clone_size: few

cdr3_aa: CASSPGGGSGNTIYF
cdr3_nt: TGTGCCAGCAGTCCCGGCGGGGGGTCCGGAAACACCATATATTTT
v_call: TRBV12-3/TRBV12-4
j_call: TRBJ1-3
d_call: -
clone_size: -

cdr3_aa: CSGQGAETQYF
cdr3_nt: TGCAGTGGACAGGGGGCAGAGACCCAGTACTTC
v_call: TRBV20-1
j_call: TRBJ2-5
d_call: TRBD1
clone_size: many

cdr3_aa: CASSLWGIYGYTF
cdr3_nt: TGTGCCAGCAGTTTATGGGGGATCTATGGCTACACCTTC
v_call: TRBV12-3/TRBV12-4
j_call: TRBJ1-2
d_call: -
clone_size: few

cdr3_aa: CASSQAGQTNTEAFF
cdr3_nt: TGTGCCAGCAGCCAAGCGGGACAGACGAACACTGAAGCTTTCTTT
v_call: TRBV3-1
j_call: TRBJ1-1
d_call: TRBD1
clone_size: many

cdr3_aa: CASSLDSGAAYEQYF
cdr3_nt: TGTGCCAGCAGCTTAGACAGCGGGGCAGCCTACGAGCAGTACTTC
v_call: TRBV7-2
j_call: TRBJ2-7
d_call: TRBD2
clone_size: few

cdr3_aa: CASILHPDSNYNEQFF
cdr3_nt: TGCGCCAGCATCCTCCATCCAGACTCCAACTACAATGAGCAGTTCTTC
v_call: TRBV5-1
j_call: TRBJ2-1
d_call: -
clone_size: few

cdr3_aa: CSARAQERVGLYGYTF
cdr3_nt: TGCAGTGCTAGAGCCCAGGAAAGAGTCGGGCTCTATGGCTACACCTTC
v_call: TRBV20-1
j_call: TRBJ1-2
d_call: -
clone_size: many

cdr3_aa: CASSPNGQFEKLFF
cdr3_nt: TGTGCCAGCTCACCTAACGGACAGTTCGAAAAACTGTTTTTT
v_call: TRBV18
j_call: TRBJ1-4
d_call: -
clone_size: many

cdr3_aa: CASSLHPATSDTYNEQFF
cdr3_nt: TGTGCTAGCAGCTTACACCCCGCTACAAGCGATACCTACAATGAGCAGTTCTTC
v_call: TRBV7-7
j_call: TRBJ2-1
d_call: -
clone_size: -

cdr3_aa: CSAQPGVATDTQYF
cdr3_nt: TGCAGTGCTCAACCCGGGGTGGCAACAGATACGCAGTATTTT
v_call: TRBV20-1
j_call: TRBJ2-3
d_call: -
clone_size: -

cdr3_aa: CASRIDTGTDTQYF
cdr3_nt: TGTGCCAGCAGGATCGATACTGGCACAGATACGCAGTATTTT
v_call: TRBV12-3/TRBV12-4
j_call: TRBJ2-3
d_call: -
clone_size: -

cdr3_aa: CASSLEGSGGLGTQYF
cdr3_nt: TGCGCCAGCAGCTTGGAGGGTAGCGGGGGACTTGGGACCCAGTACTTC
v_call: TRBV5-1
j_call: TRBJ2-5
d_call: TRBD2
clone_size: few

cdr3_aa: CASSLGTGVDGQLFF
cdr3_nt: TGCGCCAGCAGCCTAGGGACAGGGGTGGACGGGCAGCTGTTTTTT
v_call: TRBV5-1
j_call: TRBJ2-2
d_call: TRBD1
clone_size: few